These 8 T cell receptor beta chains were sequenced from one sample in a study of cytomegalovirus exposure and HLA in healthy donors. The study ran its PCR with 60 Vbeta and 13 Jbeta primers. Sequenced by immunoSEQ multiplex PCR; TCRdb stores in-frame clones only, minus some. The sample includes 150,000 to 200,000 clones, less than 85% seen only once; the top ten take around 5.7%. Source material: PBMCs. The receptors were gathered from a man aged 40-49 years in good health and CMV-seronegative.

This clone has a single count. This sequence joins TRBV2 and TRBJ1-4; D gene ambiguous. V was cut by 7 bases and J by 8 bases, with 8 bases left in between. CDR1 is SNHLY and CDR2 is FYNNEI in the germline V gene. CDR3 size: 11 residues. CDR3 DNA: TGTGCCAGCAAGGGAGGGGAAAAACTGTTTTTT. This translates into CASKGGEKLFF.

CDR3 in amino acids: CASSLDEREFEQYF. The CDR3, as DNA: TGTGCCAGCAGCTTAGACGAGCGGGAGTTCGAGCAGTACTTC. The chain recombines TRBV11-2 with TRBJ2-7, with 8 nucleotides matching TRBD2. The germline gives CDR1 SGHAT, CDR2 FQNNGV. Losses at the gene ends were 0 bases for V and 6 bases for J; bases not matched to a gene: 4. This CDR3 spans 14 amino acids.

The chain combines TRBV7-2 with TRBJ2-7, with 9 bases that match TRBD1. The CDR3 contains 14 residues. CDR1 and CDR2 from the germline V gene are SGHTA and FQGNSA. V was pared by 5 bases and J by 4 bases, with 6 bases of the junction left unmatched. The DNA of the CDR3 is TGTGCCAGCAGCGAGAGACAGGGGGGATACGAGCAGTACTTC. It specifies CASSERQGGYEQYF.

This chain joins TRBV29-1 and TRBJ1-2, with D possibly TRBD1 on 6 matching bases. Trimming left V 0 bases short and J 4 bases short, with 9 bases between. This CDR3 region has 13 residues. In germline, CDR1 is SQVTM, CDR2 ANQGSEA. DNA for the CDR3: TGCAGCGTTGAAGATCAGACAGGCTATGGCTACACCTTC. Its protein product is CSVEDQTGYGYTF.

V is TRBV5-1 and J is TRBJ1-4, with TRBD1 as a possible D gene (6 bases). This CDR3 has 15 residues. Germline V gene data show CDR1 as SGHRS and CDR2 as YFSETQ. V lost 0 bases, J lost 7 bases, and 13 bases lay in between. CDR3 coding DNA: TGCGCCAGCAGCTTGGAAGGCAGAGGGGGTGAAAAACTGTTTTTT. Protein: CASSLEGRGGEKLFF.

The rearrangement uses TRBV29-1 and TRBJ2-3; 9 bases align to TRBD2. Unmatched junction bases numbered 10, after V lost 4 bases and J lost 5 bases. Germline V gene lookup returns CDR1 SQVTM and CDR2 ANQGSEA. The length of the CDR3 is 15 residues. This chain's CDR3 is CSVAAGGGAIDTQYF. DNA for the CDR3: TGCAGCGTTGCCGCGGGCGGGGGGGCGATAGATACGCAGTATTTT.

CDR3 bases: TGCAGCGTTGAAGATCACGGAGAGACGAACTATGGCTACACCTTC. Amino acids: CSVEDHGETNYGYTF. The V and J genes are TRBV29-1 and TRBJ1-2, with D uncertain. The germline V and J ends were trimmed by 0 bases and 2 bases, with 13 bases remaining between them. The CDR3 runs 15 residues. CDR1 and CDR2 (germline): SQVTM, ANQGSEA.

The rearrangement links TRBV18 to TRBJ2-5; D might be TRBD2 (6 bases). The germline V gene has CDR1 KGHSH and CDR2 LQKENI. The CDR3 length is 15 residues. Trimming removed 2 bases from V and 5 bases from J, with 15 bases in between. The CDR3 here is CASSPIPGVRETQYF. CDR3 nucleotides: TGTGCCAGCTCACCAATTCCGGGAGTGAGGGAGACCCAGTACTTC.